A selection of T cell receptor beta chains follows, all from one sample in a study of T cell responses to AZD1222 COVID-19 vaccine. TCRdb keeps only in-frame clones here, not all; method: immunoSEQ multiplex PCR. The repertoire holds about 130,000 clones, with approximately 88% as singletons. Sequenced here: peripheral blood, sampled on day 0 of AZD1222 vaccination. The receptors here all came from an adult in good health. Both conserved end residues are part of each CDR3. A D gene is named only where the DNA matches it firmly. Rows may omit the clone size; those that give it use once, few, many or a size class.

J gene | clone size | D gene | V gene | CDR3 length | CDR3 DNA | CDR3 protein
TRBJ2-7 | NA | NA | TRBV11-1 | 11 | TGTGCCAGCAGCTTGGGTTTTCCGCAGTACTTC | CASSLGFPQYF
TRBJ1-5 | NA | NA | TRBV5-6 | 12 | TGTGCCAGCAGCTCTCTCCATCAGCCCCAGCATTTT | CASSSLHQPQHF
TRBJ1-2 | NA | TRBD1 | TRBV27 | 15 | TGTGCCAGCAGCTATTCCCGGGCAGGGGGGTATGGCTACACCTTC | CASSYSRAGGYGYTF
TRBJ2-5 | NA | NA | TRBV19 | 13 | TGTGCCAGTAGTCCTAGGGGGAGGGAGACCCAGTACTTC | CASSPRGRETQYF
TRBJ2-7 | NA | NA | TRBV7-2 | 14 | TGTGCCAGCAGCCGGGAAGACGGGCCCTACGAGCAGTACTTC | CASSREDGPYEQYF
TRBJ1-2 | NA | NA | TRBV11-2 | 13 | TGTGCCAGCAGCACCGGGACGGTCTATGGCTACACCTTC | CASSTGTVYGYTF
TRBJ1-2 | NA | NA | TRBV6-6 | 13 | TGTGCCAGCAGCATGGGGGGGAACTATGGCTACACCTTC | CASSMGGNYGYTF
TRBJ1-5 | NA | TRBD1 | TRBV6-2/TRBV6-3 | 14 | TGTGCCAGCAGTTCGGACAGGGAAATTCAGCCCCAGCATTTT | CASSSDREIQPQHF
TRBJ1-5 | NA | NA | TRBV6-1 | 14 | TGTGCCAGCAGTGAGAGGGTTGGCAATCAGCCCCAGCATTTT | CASSERVGNQPQHF
TRBJ1-2 | NA | NA | TRBV7-2 | 15 | TGTGCCAGCAGCCCCAGGGGTCAGAGCCCCTATGGCTACACCTTC | CASSPRGQSPYGYTF
TRBJ1-5 | NA | NA | TRBV5-1 | 13 | TGCGCCAGCAGCTTGGCCGTAGGTCAGCCCCAGCATTTT | CASSLAVGQPQHF
TRBJ1-5 | NA | NA | TRBV5-4 | 16 | TGTGCCAGCAGTTTTACCGGGACGGATAGCAATCAGCCCCAGCATTTT | CASSFTGTDSNQPQHF
TRBJ1-1 | NA | NA | TRBV19 | 16 | TGTGCCAGTAGTACTCAAGGAGGGAGACGGAACACTGAAGCTTTCTTT | CASSTQGGRRNTEAFF
TRBJ2-1 | NA | TRBD2 | TRBV5-4 | 15 | TGTGCCAGCAGCCCGACTAGCGGGGACTTGTATGAGCAGTTCTTC | CASSPTSGDLYEQFF
TRBJ1-6 | NA | NA | TRBV15 | 15 | TGTGCCACCAGCGACCCGGCGGTGGATAATTCACCCCTCCACTTT | CATSDPAVDNSPLHF
TRBJ1-3 | NA | NA | TRBV11-2 | 17 | TGTGCCAGCAGCCCTCTTAAGTTCGACAACTCTGGAAACACCATATATTTT | CASSPLKFDNSGNTIYF
TRBJ2-7 | NA | NA | TRBV7-2 | 14 | TGTGCCAGCAGCTTAGACGGGGGTGGTTACGAGCAGTACTTC | CASSLDGGGYEQYF
TRBJ1-2 | NA | TRBD1 | TRBV2 | 12 | TGTGCCAGCAGGGACAGGGCCGGTGGCTACACCTTC | CASRDRAGGYTF
TRBJ1-4 | NA | NA | TRBV18 | 13 | TGTGCCAGCTCACTTGGTCTGGATGAAAAACTGTTTTTT | CASSLGLDEKLFF
TRBJ2-3 | NA | NA | TRBV27 | 16 | TGTGCCAGCAGGCTGCCTAGTCAGGGCTACACAGATACGCAGTATTTT | CASRLPSQGYTDTQYF
TRBJ2-5 | NA | NA | TRBV12-3/TRBV12-4 | 11 | TGTGCCAGCAGTTTGGGGGAGACCCAGTACTTC | CASSLGETQYF
TRBJ1-4 | NA | NA | TRBV5-4 | 13 | TGTGCCAGCACCACGGGGGGGGATGAAAAACTGTTTTTT | CASTTGGDEKLFF
TRBJ1-1 | NA | TRBD1 | TRBV19 | 13 | TGTGTCTGCAGGGACAGGGGGCTGACTGAAGCTTTCTTT | CVCRDRGLTEAFF
TRBJ2-2 | NA | NA | TRBV6-4 | 14 | TGTGCCAGCAGTGTTGAGGGCTACACCGGGGAGCTGTTTTTT | CASSVEGYTGELFF
TRBJ1-2 | NA | TRBD1 | TRBV5-4 | 14 | TGTGCCAGCAGCTTAACAGGGGCCACCTATGGCTACACCTTC | CASSLTGATYGYTF
TRBJ1-6 | NA | NA | TRBV18 | 15 | TGTGCCAGCTCACAAGACAGGCCGGGGAATTCACCCCTCCACTTT | CASSQDRPGNSPLHF
TRBJ1-2 | NA | NA | TRBV12-3/TRBV12-4 | 13 | TGTGCCAGCAGTTGGACCACGCGCTATGGCTACACCTTC | CASSWTTRYGYTF
TRBJ1-3 | NA | NA | TRBV12-3/TRBV12-4 | 13 | TGTGCCAGCAGTTTTAGCTCTGGAAACACCATATATTTT | CASSFSSGNTIYF
TRBJ1-2 | NA | TRBD1 | TRBV18 | 13 | TGTGCCAGCTCACCGGGACAGGCCCAGGGGACAGCCTTC | CASSPGQAQGTAF
TRBJ1-1 | once | NA | TRBV30 | 13 | TGTGCCTGGAGTGTTACTAGAACCACTGAAGCTTTCTTT | CAWSVTRTTEAFF
TRBJ1-3 | NA | NA | TRBV30 | 16 | TGTGCCCGCATCACCCTTTCATTTGCTGGTGGAAACACCATATATTTT | CARITLSFAGGNTIYF
TRBJ1-2 | NA | NA | TRBV5-1 | 14 | TGCGCCAGCAGCTTGGGTTACAGCCCTTTTGGCTACACCTTC | CASSLGYSPFGYTF
TRBJ1-1 | NA | TRBD1 | TRBV5-1 | 15 | TGCGCCAGCAGCTTCCGGGACAGGGTTTCTACTGAAGCTTTCTTT | CASSFRDRVSTEAFF
TRBJ1-4 | NA | NA | TRBV5-5 | 14 | TGTGCCAGCACTCCTTTCGGGGGGAATGAAAAACTGTTTTTT | CASTPFGGNEKLFF
TRBJ2-7 | NA | NA | TRBV7-3 | 11 | TGTGCCAGCAGGAGTACCTACGAGCAGTACTTC | CASRSTYEQYF
TRBJ1-1 | NA | NA | TRBV29-1 | 13 | TGCAGCGTTCATGTGGGGGGGTTAACTGAAGCTTTCTTT | CSVHVGGLTEAFF
TRBJ1-3 | NA | NA | TRBV6-5 | 14 | TGTGCCAGCAGTAACCCCCCCTCTGGAAACACCATATATTTT | CASSNPPSGNTIYF
TRBJ1-1 | NA | NA | TRBV11-3 | 13 | TGTGCCAGCGCCTACGGAGGGAACACTGAAGCTTTCTTT | CASAYGGNTEAFF
TRBJ2-2 | NA | NA | TRBV30 | 16 | TGTGCCTGGAGTGAACGTCGCGGGGCTAACACCGGGGAGCTGTTTTTT | CAWSERRGANTGELFF